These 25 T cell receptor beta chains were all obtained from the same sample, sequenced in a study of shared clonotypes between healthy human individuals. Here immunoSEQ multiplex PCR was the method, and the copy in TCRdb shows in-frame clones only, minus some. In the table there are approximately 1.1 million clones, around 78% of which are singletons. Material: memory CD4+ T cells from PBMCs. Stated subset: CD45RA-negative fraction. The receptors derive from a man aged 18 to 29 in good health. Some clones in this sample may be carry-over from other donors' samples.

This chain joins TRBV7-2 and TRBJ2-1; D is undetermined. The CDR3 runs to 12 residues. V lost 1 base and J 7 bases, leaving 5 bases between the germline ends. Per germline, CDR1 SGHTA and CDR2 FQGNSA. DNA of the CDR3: TGTGCCAGCAGCTTAGGGCGGAATGAGCAGTTCTTC. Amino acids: CASSLGRNEQFF.

The CDR3 sequence is CASSVGLAEQFF. As DNA, the CDR3 is TGTGCCAGCAGCGTGGGACTAGCGGAGCAGTTCTTC. This rearrangement joins TRBV7-9 to TRBJ2-1, with 10 bases lining up with TRBD2. Per germline, CDR1 SEHNR and CDR2 FQNEAQ (reference sequence). The V and J ends lost 5 bases and 10 bases, in that order; junction bases with no gene match: 2. CDR3 length: 12 residues.

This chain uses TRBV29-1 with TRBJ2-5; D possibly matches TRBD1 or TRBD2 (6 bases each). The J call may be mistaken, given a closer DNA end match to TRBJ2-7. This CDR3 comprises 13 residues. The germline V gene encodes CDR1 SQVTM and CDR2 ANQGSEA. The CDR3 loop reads CSVDGGATYEQYF. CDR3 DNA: TGCAGCGTTGACGGGGGCGCAACCTACGAGCAGTACTTC.

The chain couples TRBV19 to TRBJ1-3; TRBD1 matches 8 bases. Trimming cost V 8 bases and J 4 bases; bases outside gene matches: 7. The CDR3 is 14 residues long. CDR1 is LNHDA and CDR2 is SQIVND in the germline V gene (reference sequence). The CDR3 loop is CASEVTGEGNTIYF. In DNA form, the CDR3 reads TGTGCCAGTGAAGTGACAGGGGAAGGAAACACCATATATTTT. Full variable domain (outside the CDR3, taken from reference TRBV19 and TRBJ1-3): DGGITQSPKYLFRKEGQNVTLSCEQNLNHDAMYWYRQDPGQGLRLIYYSQIVNDFQKGDIAEGYSVSREKKESFPLTVTSAQKNPTAFYLCASEVTGEGNTIYFGEGSWLTVV.

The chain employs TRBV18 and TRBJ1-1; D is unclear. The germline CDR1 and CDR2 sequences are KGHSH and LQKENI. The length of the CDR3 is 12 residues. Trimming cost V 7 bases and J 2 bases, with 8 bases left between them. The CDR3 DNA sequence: TGTGCCAGCTGCAATCTTAACACTGAAGCTTTCTTT. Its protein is CASCNLNTEAFF.

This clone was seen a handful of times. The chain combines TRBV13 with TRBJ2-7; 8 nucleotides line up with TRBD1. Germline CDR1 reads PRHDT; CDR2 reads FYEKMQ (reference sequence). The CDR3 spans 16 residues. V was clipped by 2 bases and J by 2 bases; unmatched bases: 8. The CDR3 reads CASSLLLDRDTYEQYF. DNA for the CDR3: TGTGCCAGCAGCTTACTTCTGGACAGGGACACCTACGAGCAGTACTTC.

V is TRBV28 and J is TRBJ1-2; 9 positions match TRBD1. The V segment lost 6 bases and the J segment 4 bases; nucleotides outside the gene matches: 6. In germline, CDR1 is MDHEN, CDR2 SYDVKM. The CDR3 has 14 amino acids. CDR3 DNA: TGTGCCAGCAGGGTACAGGGGGCAGGCTATGGCTACACCTTC. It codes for CASRVQGAGYGYTF.

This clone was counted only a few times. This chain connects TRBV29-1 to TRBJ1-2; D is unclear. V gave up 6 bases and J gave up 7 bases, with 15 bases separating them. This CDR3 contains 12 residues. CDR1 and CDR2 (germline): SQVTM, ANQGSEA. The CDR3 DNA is TGCAGCGTGAGCCCTACATCAGGTGGCTACACCTTC. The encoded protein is CSVSPTSGGYTF.

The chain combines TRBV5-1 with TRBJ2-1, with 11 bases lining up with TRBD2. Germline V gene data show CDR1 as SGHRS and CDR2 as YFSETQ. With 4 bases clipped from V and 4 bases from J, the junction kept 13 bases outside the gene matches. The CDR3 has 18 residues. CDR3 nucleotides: TGCGCCAGCAGCGTTAGACACCCCGGGACTAGCGGTTACAATGAGCAGTTCTTC. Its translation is CASSVRHPGTSGYNEQFF.

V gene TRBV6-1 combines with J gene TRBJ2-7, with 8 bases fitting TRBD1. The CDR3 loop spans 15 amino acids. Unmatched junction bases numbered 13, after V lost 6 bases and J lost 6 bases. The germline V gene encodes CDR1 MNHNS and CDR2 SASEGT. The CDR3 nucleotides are TGTGCCAGCAGAAAGACCCGGGACAGGACCCCCGAGCAGTACTTC. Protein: CASRKTRDRTPEQYF.

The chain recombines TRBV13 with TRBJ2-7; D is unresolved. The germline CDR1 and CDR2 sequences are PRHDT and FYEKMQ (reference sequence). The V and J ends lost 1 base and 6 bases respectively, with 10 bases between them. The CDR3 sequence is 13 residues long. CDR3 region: CASSLVGSGEQYF. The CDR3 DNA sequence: TGTGCCAGCAGCTTAGTAGGGTCGGGCGAGCAGTACTTC. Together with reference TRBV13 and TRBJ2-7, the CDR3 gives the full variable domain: AAGVIQSPRHLIKEKRETATLKCYPIPRHDTVYWYQQGPGQDPQFLISFYEKMQSDKGSIPDRFSAQQFSDYHSELNMSSLELGDSALYFCASSLVGSGEQYFGPGTRLTVT.

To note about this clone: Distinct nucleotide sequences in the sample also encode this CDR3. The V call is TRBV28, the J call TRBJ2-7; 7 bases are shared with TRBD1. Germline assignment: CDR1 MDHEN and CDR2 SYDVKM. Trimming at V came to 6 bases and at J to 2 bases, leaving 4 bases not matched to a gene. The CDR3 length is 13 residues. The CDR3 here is CASSRQGPYEQYF. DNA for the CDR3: TGTGCCAGCAGCAGACAGGGTCCCTACGAGCAGTACTTC.

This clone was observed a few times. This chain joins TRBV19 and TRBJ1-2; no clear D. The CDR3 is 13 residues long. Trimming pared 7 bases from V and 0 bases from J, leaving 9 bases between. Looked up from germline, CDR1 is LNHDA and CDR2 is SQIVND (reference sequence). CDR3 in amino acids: CASTKEANYGYTF. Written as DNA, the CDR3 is TGTGCCAGTACTAAGGAGGCTAACTATGGCTACACCTTC.

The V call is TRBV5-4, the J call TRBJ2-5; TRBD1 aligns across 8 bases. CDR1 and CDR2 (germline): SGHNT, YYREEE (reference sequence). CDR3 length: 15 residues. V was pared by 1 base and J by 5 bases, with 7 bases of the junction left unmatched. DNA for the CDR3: TGTGCCAGCAGCTTGCTTCATGGACAGGGTGAGACCCAGTACTTC. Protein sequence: CASSLLHGQGETQYF.

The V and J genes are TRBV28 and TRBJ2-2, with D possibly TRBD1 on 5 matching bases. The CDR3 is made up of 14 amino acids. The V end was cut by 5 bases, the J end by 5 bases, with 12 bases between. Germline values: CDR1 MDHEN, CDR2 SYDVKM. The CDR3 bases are TGTGCCAGCAGTCTCGGACAACAGACCGGGGAGCTGTTTTTT. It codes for CASSLGQQTGELFF.

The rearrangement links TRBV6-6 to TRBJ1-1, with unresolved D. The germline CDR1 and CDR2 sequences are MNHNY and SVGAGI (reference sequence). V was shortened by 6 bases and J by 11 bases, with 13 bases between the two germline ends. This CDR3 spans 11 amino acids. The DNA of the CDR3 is TGTGCCAGCAGGAACAAGGAGGATGCTTTCTTT. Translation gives CASRNKEDAFF.

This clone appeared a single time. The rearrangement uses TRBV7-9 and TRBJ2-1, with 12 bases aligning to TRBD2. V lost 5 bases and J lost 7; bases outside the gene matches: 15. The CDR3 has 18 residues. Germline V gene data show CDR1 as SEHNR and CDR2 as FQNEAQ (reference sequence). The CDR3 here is CASSARLAGARLINEQFF. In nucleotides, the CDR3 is TGTGCCAGCAGCGCCCGACTAGCGGGAGCCCGATTGATTAATGAGCAGTTCTTC.

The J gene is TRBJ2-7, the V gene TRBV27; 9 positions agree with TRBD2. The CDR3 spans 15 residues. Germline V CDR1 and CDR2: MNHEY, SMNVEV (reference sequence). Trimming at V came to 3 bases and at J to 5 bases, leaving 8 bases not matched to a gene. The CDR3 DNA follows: TGTGCCAGCAGTTTCCTGCGGGAGGGCCTGAACGAGCAGTACTTC. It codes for CASSFLREGLNEQYF.

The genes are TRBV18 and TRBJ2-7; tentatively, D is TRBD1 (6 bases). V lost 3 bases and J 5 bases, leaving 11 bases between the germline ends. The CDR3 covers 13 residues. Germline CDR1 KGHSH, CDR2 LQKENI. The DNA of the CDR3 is TGTGCCAGCTCACCGTCACAGGGTAACGAGCAGTACTTC. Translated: CASSPSQGNEQYF.

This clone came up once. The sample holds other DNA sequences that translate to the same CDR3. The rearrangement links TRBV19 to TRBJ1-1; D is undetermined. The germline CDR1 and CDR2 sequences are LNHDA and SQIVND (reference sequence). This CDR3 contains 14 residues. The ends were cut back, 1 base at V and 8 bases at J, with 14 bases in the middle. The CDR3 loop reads CASSIGGRNTEAFF. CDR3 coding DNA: TGTGCCAGTAGTATAGGCGGTCGAAATACCGAAGCTTTCTTT.

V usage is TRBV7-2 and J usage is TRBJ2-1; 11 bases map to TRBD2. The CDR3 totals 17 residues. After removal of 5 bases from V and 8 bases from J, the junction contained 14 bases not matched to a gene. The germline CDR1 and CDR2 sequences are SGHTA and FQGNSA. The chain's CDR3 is CASSPDVASGRMDEQFF. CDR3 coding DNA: TGTGCCAGCAGCCCGGATGTGGCTAGCGGGAGGATGGATGAGCAGTTCTTC.

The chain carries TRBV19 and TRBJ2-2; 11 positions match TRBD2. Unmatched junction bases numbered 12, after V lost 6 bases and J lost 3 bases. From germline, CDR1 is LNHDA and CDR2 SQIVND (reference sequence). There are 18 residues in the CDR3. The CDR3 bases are TGTGCCAGTAGCGGACCGGGACTAGCGGCCGGGTACACCGGGGAGCTGTTTTTT. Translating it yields CASSGPGLAAGYTGELFF.

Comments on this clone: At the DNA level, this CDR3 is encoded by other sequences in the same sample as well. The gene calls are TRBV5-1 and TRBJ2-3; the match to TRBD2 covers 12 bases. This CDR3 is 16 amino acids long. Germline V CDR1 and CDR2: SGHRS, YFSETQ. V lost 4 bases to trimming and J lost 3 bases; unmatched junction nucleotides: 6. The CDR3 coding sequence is TGCGCCAGCAGCCCTGAGACTAGCGGGAGTACAGATACGCAGTATTTT. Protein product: CASSPETSGSTDTQYF.

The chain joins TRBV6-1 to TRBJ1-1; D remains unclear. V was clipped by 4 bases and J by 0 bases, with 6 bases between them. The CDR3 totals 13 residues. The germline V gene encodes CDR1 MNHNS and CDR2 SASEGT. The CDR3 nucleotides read TGTGCCAGCAGTGGTGAAGTGAACACTGAAGCTTTCTTT. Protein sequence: CASSGEVNTEAFF.

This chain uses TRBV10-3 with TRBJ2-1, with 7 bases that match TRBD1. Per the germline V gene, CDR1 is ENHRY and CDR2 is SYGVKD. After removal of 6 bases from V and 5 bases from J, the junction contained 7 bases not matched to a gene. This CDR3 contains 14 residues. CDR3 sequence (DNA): TGTGCCATCAGAAGGGGACAGTTTGACAATGAGCAGTTCTTC. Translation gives CAIRRGQFDNEQFF.